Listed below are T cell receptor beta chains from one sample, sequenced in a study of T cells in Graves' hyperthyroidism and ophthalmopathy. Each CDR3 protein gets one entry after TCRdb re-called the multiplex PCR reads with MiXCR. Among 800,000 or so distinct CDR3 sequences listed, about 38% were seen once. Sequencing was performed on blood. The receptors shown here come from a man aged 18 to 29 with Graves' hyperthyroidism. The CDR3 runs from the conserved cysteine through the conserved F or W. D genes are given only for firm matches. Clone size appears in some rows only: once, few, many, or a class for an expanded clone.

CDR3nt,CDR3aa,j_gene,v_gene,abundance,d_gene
TGTGCCACCAGCTGGGAAAGACAGCCCCAGCATTTT,CATSWERQPQHF,TRBJ1-5,TRBV15,once,.
TGTGCCAGCAGCCCAATTCCTATGGGCAATCAGCCCCAGCATTTT,CASSPIPMGNQPQHF,TRBJ1-5,TRBV27,few,.
TGTGCCATCAGTGATGAAGGGAAGTATGGCTACACCTTC,CAISDEGKYGYTF,TRBJ1-2,TRBV10-3,many,.
TGTGCCAGCAGTGAATCCGATAGCGGAGTTGCGAACACCGGGGAGCTGTTTTTT,CASSESDSGVANTGELFF,TRBJ2-2,TRBV2,many,.
TGCAGCGTTGCCACTAGCGGGAGCAATGAGCAGTTCTTC,CSVATSGSNEQFF,TRBJ2-1,TRBV29-1,.,TRBD2
TGTGCCAGCAGCTCAAGGGAGGGGACAGGGGAGGATAACACTGAAGCTTTCTTT,CASSSREGTGEDNTEAFF,TRBJ1-1,TRBV7-3,.,TRBD1
TGTGCCAGCAGTTTGGCTGCAGATCAGCCCCAGCATTTT,CASSLAADQPQHF,TRBJ1-5,TRBV12-3/TRBV12-4,many,.
TGTGCCAGCAGTACCCTGGGAGGCAATTCACCCCTCCACTTT,CASSTLGGNSPLHF,TRBJ1-6,TRBV25-1,.,.
TGTGCCAGCAGTATCCAGGGGAAAGCTTTCTTT,CASSIQGKAFF,TRBJ1-1,TRBV12-3/TRBV12-4,few,.
TGTGCCAGTGGTATAGATGCAGGGAGAGGAACTGAAGCTTTCTTT,CASGIDAGRGTEAFF,TRBJ1-1,TRBV19,.,.
TGTGCCAGCAGTTACTCGGCAGGGGTAGGAGAGACCCAGTACTTC,CASSYSAGVGETQYF,TRBJ2-5,TRBV6-5,.,.
TGTGCCAGCAGCCTGCGGACTAGCGGGGAGGGCGAGCAGTACTTC,CASSLRTSGEGEQYF,TRBJ2-7,TRBV7-9,.,TRBD2
TGTGCCAGCAGCGCCTTGACAGGGGGCAGGGACACTGAAGCTTTCTTT,CASSALTGGRDTEAFF,TRBJ1-1,TRBV9,few,TRBD1
TGCGCCAGCAGCCGAACAGGGGGATCGAACGAGCAGTACTTC,CASSRTGGSNEQYF,TRBJ2-7,TRBV5-1,.,TRBD1
TGTGCCAGCAGCGTAGACGGCAGGGGGAACACTGAAGCTTTCTTT,CASSVDGRGNTEAFF,TRBJ1-1,TRBV9,many,.
TGTGCCAGCGCAAACAGCTATCCTAATGAAAAACTGTTTTTT,CASANSYPNEKLFF,TRBJ1-4,TRBV27,.,.
TGTGCCAGCAGTGACCATATCCCGCGAGCTTTCTTT,CASSDHIPRAFF,TRBJ1-1,TRBV2,many,.
TGTGCCAGCAGCTTAGACGGGACAGGGAACTGGGGCCGCGGCTACACCTTC,CASSLDGTGNWGRGYTF,TRBJ1-2,TRBV11-3,.,TRBD1
TGTGCCAGCTGGTCTGGGGGGACAGGCAACGACACTGGGGCCAACGTCCTGACTTTC,CASWSGGTGNDTGANVLTF,TRBJ2-6,TRBV12-3/TRBV12-4,.,TRBD1
TGTGCCAGCAGCGCCGCTGGACTAGCTTCGGGCGAGCAGTACTTC,CASSAAGLASGEQYF,TRBJ2-7,TRBV25-1,many,TRBD2
TGTACCAGAAGGCCGGGAGGCTCAAACACCGGGGAGCTGTTTTTT,CTRRPGGSNTGELFF,TRBJ2-2,TRBV25-1,.,TRBD2
TGTGCCAGCAGTTCTTCAGGGAGAAACACCATATATTTT,CASSSSGRNTIYF,TRBJ1-3,TRBV10-3,.,.
TGTGCCAGCAGCTTTAGGTACCAAGAGACCCAGTACTTC,CASSFRYQETQYF,TRBJ2-5,TRBV5-4,.,.
TGTGCCAGCAGTGAACCGGGGCTAAATTCACCCCTCCACTTT,CASSEPGLNSPLHF,TRBJ1-6,TRBV6-5,.,.
TGTGCCAGCAGCCGTGAATCCTACGAGCAGTACTTC,CASSRESYEQYF,TRBJ2-7,TRBV7-9,many,.
TGTGCCAGCGGGAAGGGGGCCTCCGATACGCAGTACTTC,CASGKGASDTQYF,TRBJ2-5,TRBV7-2,.,TRBD1